This T cell receptor (beta chain) is from a study of blood T cell repertoires in COVID-19. Study details: There were acute and convalescent COVID-19 samples, and they came from the United States, Italy and Spain. Nucleic acid was either cDNA or gDNA, and it came from T cells, B-cell-depleted T cells, or PBMCs.

Germline V CDR1 and CDR2: SGHRS, YFSETQ. J lost 6 bases, V lost 2 bases, and 12 bases had no gene match. The CDR3 is made up of 16 amino acids. Per the study methods: The assay estimated nucleated cells by amplifying reference gene primers. TCRdb's copy holds only in-frame clones and misses some; the assay was immunoSEQ multiplex PCR. The DNA was the basis for D and trimming; V, J and clone size are from that table. In the table there are about 88,000 clones, around nine tenths of which are singletons. The clonotype comes from a man aged 55-75 years with acute or convalescent COVID-19. The specimen sequenced was peripheral blood. The rearrangement links TRBV5-1 to TRBJ2-3; 7 nucleotides align to TRBD2. The CDR3 spells CASSFPPRDYEDTQYF. The CDR3 DNA is TGCGCCAGCAGCTTTCCCCCCCGGGACTATGAGGATACGCAGTATTTT.